These 18 T cell receptor beta chains were sequenced from one sample in a study of memory CD4+ T cells and cytomegalovirus serostatus. The sort gate was single viable CD3+CD4+CD8-CD45RO+ cells for memory CD4+ T cells. Only in-frame clones appear in the TCRdb table, and some are missing; sequencing was by immunoSEQ multiplex PCR. Of 35,000 to 40,000 clones listed, about 80% are singletons. Sequencing was performed on memory CD4+ T cells from blood. These receptors came from an adult in good health and CMV-seropositive.

The V call is TRBV18, the J call TRBJ2-7; perhaps D is TRBD1 or TRBD2 (5 bases each). Germline V gene lookup returns CDR1 KGHSH and CDR2 LQKENI. This CDR3 is 13 amino acids long. V gave up 9 bases and J gave up 4 bases, with 16 bases separating them. CDR3 nucleotides: TGTGCCAGTGGGACGACCAATGGGTACGAGCAGTACTTC. Residues: CASGTTNGYEQYF. Using reference TRBV18 and TRBJ2-7 for the parts outside the CDR3, the full variable domain is NAGVMQNPRHLVRRRGQEARLRCSPMKGHSHVYWYRQLPEEGLKFMVYLQKENIIDESGMPKERFSAEFPKEGPSILRIQQVVRGDSAAYFCASGTTNGYEQYFGPGTRLTVT.

This clone appeared once. The rearrangement uses TRBV4-2 and TRBJ1-4; TRBD1 matches at 8 bases. Germline values: CDR1 LGHNA, CDR2 YNFKEQ. The CDR3 totals 16 residues. Trimming cost V 3 bases and J 6 bases; bases outside gene matches: 9. DNA of the CDR3: TGTGCCAGCAGCCAGGCACAGGGGGGAGGGGATGAAAAACTGTTTTTT. Translation: CASSQAQGGGDEKLFF.

Notes on this clone: Its ends do not fully match the called genes, so a read error is possible. Other DNA sequences within the sample encode an identical CDR3. The V call is TRBV4-3, the J call TRBJ1-4, with D perhaps TRBD1 (5 bases). The CDR3 has 15 amino acids. Germline CDR1 is LGHNA and CDR2 is YSLEER. The CDR3: CASSHGKQAAEKLFF. For the CDR3, the DNA is TGCGCCAGCAGCCATGGGAAACAGGCCGCTGAAAAACTATTTTTT.

This clone is classed as medium-sized. The gene calls are TRBV19 and TRBJ2-7; D is uncertain. The CDR3 spans 14 residues. V was clipped by 1 base and J by 2 bases, with 9 bases between them. The germline V gene encodes CDR1 LNHDA and CDR2 SQIVND (reference sequence). The CDR3 region is CASSIGQRTYEQYF. DNA of the CDR3: TGTGCCAGTAGTATAGGGCAGAGGACCTACGAGCAGTACTTC.

Notes on this clone: A junction end diverges from the germline sequence, so it may reflect a read error. The rearrangement links TRBV5-6 to TRBJ2-5; D remains unclear. CDR3 size: 12 residues. The V gene's germline CDR1 is SGHDT and CDR2 YYEEEE. CDR3: CAGSLIKETQYF. The DNA for the CDR3 is TGTGCCGGCAGCTTGATTAAGGAGACCCAGTACTTC.

V usage is TRBV28 and J usage is TRBJ1-3; D remains unclear. Germline V gives CDR1 MDHEN, CDR2 SYDVKM. The CDR3 extends over 14 amino acids. V was shortened by 2 bases and J by 1 base, with 6 bases between the two germline ends. The CDR3 DNA reads as TGTGCCAGCAGTTTAGGAGTTTCTGGAAACACCATATATTTT. Protein sequence: CASSLGVSGNTIYF.

The chain combines TRBV5-6 with TRBJ2-3; TRBD1 might be the D (6 bases). The CDR3 is 15 amino acids. The germline V and J ends were trimmed by 2 bases and 4 bases, with 14 bases remaining between them. Germline loops: CDR1 SGHDT, CDR2 YYEEEE. The CDR3 spells CASSFELQGADTQYF. In DNA, the CDR3 is TGTGCCAGCAGCTTCGAACTACAGGGCGCAGATACGCAGTATTTT.

The V gene is TRBV15, the J gene TRBJ2-1; 9 bases agree with TRBD2. Germline values: CDR1 LNHNV, CDR2 YYDKDF (reference sequence). The J segment lost 4 bases and the V segment lost 3 bases, leaving 4 bases of the junction unmatched. This CDR3 is built from 15 residues. The CDR3 is CATSRDSGRYNEQFF. The CDR3 DNA sequence: TGTGCCACCAGCAGGGATAGCGGGAGATACAATGAGCAGTTCTTC. The entire variable domain, with the rest obtained from reference TRBV15 and TRBJ2-1, is as follows: DAMVIQNPRYQVTQFGKPVTLSCSQTLNHNVMYWYQQKSSQAPKLLFHYYDKDFNNEADTPDNFQSRRPNTSFCFLDIRSPGLGDTAMYLCATSRDSGRYNEQFFGPGTRLTVL.

J is TRBJ1-3 and V is TRBV5-1; 7 bases fit TRBD1. This CDR3 spans 14 amino acids. Per the germline V gene, CDR1 is SGHRS and CDR2 is YFSETQ. Trimming took 1 base from V and 6 from J; bases not matched to a gene: 4. DNA for the CDR3: TGCGCCAGCAGCTTGTGGCAGGGGGAAAACACCATATATTTT. Its protein is CASSLWQGENTIYF. Together with reference TRBV5-1 and TRBJ1-3, the CDR3 gives the full variable domain: KAGVTQTPRYLIKTRGQQVTLSCSPISGHRSVSWYQQTPGQGLQFLFEYFSETQRNKGNFPGRFSGRQFSNSRSEMNVSTLELGDSALYLCASSLWQGENTIYFGEGSWLTVV.

The chain employs TRBV7-2 and TRBJ1-3; 8 bases agree with TRBD1. V was clipped by 5 bases and J by 2 bases; unmatched bases: 5. This CDR3 is built from 15 residues. CDR1 is SGHTA and CDR2 is FQGNSA in the germline V gene. As DNA, the CDR3 is TGTGCCAGCAGCGCTAACAGGGGGGCTGGAAACACCATATATTTT. It encodes CASSANRGAGNTIYF.

The chain has TRBV19 and TRBJ2-6, with D unclear. CDR3 length: 17 residues. The germline V and J ends were trimmed by 4 bases and 5 bases, with 18 bases remaining between them. Germline V gives CDR1 LNHDA, CDR2 SQIVND (reference sequence). The CDR3 bases are TGTGCCAGTAGTAAGGGCGGTCCCTCTGTTAGGGCCAACGTCCTGACTTTC. This codes for CASSKGGPSVRANVLTF.

V usage is TRBV7-9 and J usage is TRBJ1-5; no clear D. CDR1 is SEHNR and CDR2 is FQNEAQ in the germline V gene (reference sequence). The V gene lost 3 bases and the J gene lost 0 bases, with 0 bases spanning the gap. CDR3 length: 12 residues. CDR3 sequence (DNA): TGTGCCAGCAGCTTTAGCAATCAGCCCCAGCATTTT. Protein product: CASSFSNQPQHF.

The V and J genes are TRBV28 and TRBJ2-1; 8 nucleotides match TRBD2. Germline assignment: CDR1 MDHEN and CDR2 SYDVKM. V lost 4 bases, J lost 2 bases, and 7 bases stayed unmatched. The CDR3 has 16 amino acids. The CDR3 region has the DNA TGTGCCAGCAGTTCAGCGGGAGTAAGGGCCTACAATGAGCAGTTCTTC. Protein product: CASSSAGVRAYNEQFF.

Concerning this clone itself: This sample also contains other DNA sequences that code for the same CDR3. The genes are TRBV9 and TRBJ1-5; possible D gene TRBD1, 5 bases. Germline CDR1 reads SGDLS; CDR2 reads YYNGEE. This CDR3 comprises 14 residues. V was clipped by 0 bases and J by 7 bases, with 11 bases between them. CDR3 in DNA: TGTGCCAGCAGCGTAGACGGGGCTGGGCAGCCCCAGCATTTT. It translates to CASSVDGAGQPQHF.

The V and J genes are TRBV4-2 and TRBJ1-5; D may be TRBD1 (6 bases). The length of the CDR3 is 13 residues. Trimming removed 6 bases at V and 3 bases at J, with 9 bases between. Germline V lookup: CDR1 LGHNA, CDR2 YNFKEQ. DNA for the CDR3: TGTGCCAGCAGTGGACAGCCCAATCAGCCCCAGCATTTT. Translation: CASSGQPNQPQHF.

V gene TRBV14 combines with J gene TRBJ2-5; 7 positions match TRBD1. The J segment lost 5 bases and the V segment lost 2 bases, leaving 2 bases of the junction unmatched. The germline gives CDR1 SGHDN, CDR2 FVKESK. The length of the CDR3 is 13 residues. The CDR3 loop is CASSQFRGETQYF. Written as DNA, the CDR3 is TGTGCCAGCAGCCAATTCAGGGGGGAGACCCAGTACTTC.

This clone was picked up one time. This chain uses TRBV6-6 with TRBJ2-7, with 7 bases lining up with TRBD1. The ends lost 4 bases at V and 3 bases at J; junction bases unmatched: 3. Looked up from germline, CDR1 is MNHNY and CDR2 is SVGAGI (reference sequence). The CDR3 has 13 amino acids. DNA for the CDR3: TGTGCCAGCAGTTCCGACAGGGACTACGAGCAGTACTTC. Its translation is CASSSDRDYEQYF.

The CDR3 nucleotides read TGTGCCACGATGGACAGCTATAGCAATCAGCCCCAGCATTTT. Amino acids: CATMDSYSNQPQHF. The genes are TRBV10-3 and TRBJ1-5, with TRBD1 as a possible D gene (6 bases). Germline CDR1 and CDR2: ENHRY and SYGVKD. The CDR3 extends over 14 amino acids. V lost 10 bases and J 0 bases, leaving 13 bases between the germline ends.